This TCR beta chain comes out of a study of radiotherapy plus CTLA-4 blockade in lung cancer. As for the study in general: Objective responses were seen in more than 15% of patients, disease control in around 31%.

Clones were read by immunoSEQ multiplex PCR, and TCRdb kept only the in-frame ones, dropping some. The sample lists roughly 110,000 clones; more than 70% were seen once. The study gave focal radiation plus ipilimumab CTLA-4 blockade to patients with chemo-refractory metastatic non-small-cell lung cancer. The CDR3 is 18 residues long. Germline CDR1 SGDLS, CDR2 YYNGEE. V was trimmed by 4 bases and J by 1 base, leaving 23 bases between them. The specimen was peripheral blood, collected from a patient treated with radiotherapy plus ipilimumab. The chain recombines TRBV9 with TRBJ2-5; D is possibly TRBD1 (5 bases). The TCR was taken from a human donor with non-small cell lung cancer that progressed on radiotherapy plus ipilimumab. Some clones in this sample may be carry-over from other donors' samples. In DNA form, the CDR3 reads TGTGCCAGCAGCCACCGTTACGGACAAATAGAAAGCCAAGAGACCCAGTACTTC. Translating gives CASSHRYGQIESQETQYF.